Reported below is one T cell receptor beta chain. Original processing notes: How many nucleated cells were present was estimated from reference gene primer amplification. Assay used: immunoSEQ multiplex PCR; TCRdb lists only in-frame clones, some missing. From that table come the V and J calls and clone size; the DNA was used to work out D and trimming. The sample has under 150,000 clones; around nine tenths are singletons. This sample was included in a study of blood T cell repertoires in COVID-19. Study-wide background: COVID-19 samples collected from the United States, Italy and Spain covered acute and convalescent phases. PBMCs, B-cell-depleted T cells, or T cells were the source of the cDNA or gDNA that made up the material.

Per germline, CDR1 KGHSH and CDR2 LQKENI. Trimming left V 2 bases short and J 0 bases short, with 14 bases between. The CDR3 is 17 amino acids. The material sequenced was peripheral blood. The V call is TRBV18, the J call TRBJ2-1, with D possibly matching TRBD1 (5 bases). This clonotype was sampled from a human donor in a cohort sampled during active COVID-19. The CDR3 DNA follows: TGTGCCAGCTCACCAATACGACAGAAAAGCTCCTACAATGAGCAGTTCTTC. It translates to CASSPIRQKSSYNEQFF.